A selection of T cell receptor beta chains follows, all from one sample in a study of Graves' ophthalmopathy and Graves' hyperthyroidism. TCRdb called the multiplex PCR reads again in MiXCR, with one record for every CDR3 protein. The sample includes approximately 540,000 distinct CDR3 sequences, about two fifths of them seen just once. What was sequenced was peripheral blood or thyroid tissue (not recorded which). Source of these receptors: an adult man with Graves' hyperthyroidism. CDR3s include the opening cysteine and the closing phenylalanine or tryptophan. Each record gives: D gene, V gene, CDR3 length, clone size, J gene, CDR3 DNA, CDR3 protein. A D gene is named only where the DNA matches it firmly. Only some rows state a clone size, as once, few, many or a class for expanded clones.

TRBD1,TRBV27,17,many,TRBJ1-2,TGTGCCAGCAGTCGAACTCCAGGACAGGGGGCGTACTATGGCTACACCTTC,CASSRTPGQGAYYGYTF
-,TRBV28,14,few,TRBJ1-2,TGTGCTTCAGTACGCTACCCCGGCGGCTATGGCTACACCTTC,CASVRYPGGYGYTF
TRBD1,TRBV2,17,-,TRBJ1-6,TGTGCCAGCAGTCATTCCCGCCGGGACAGGGGAGATTCACCCCTCCACTTT,CASSHSRRDRGDSPLHF
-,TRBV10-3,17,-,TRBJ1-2,TGTGCCATCACCACGTCTCCCGGACCCGACGGGGGGTATGGCTACACCTTC,CAITTSPGPDGGYGYTF
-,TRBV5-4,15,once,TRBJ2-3,TGTGCCAGCAGCTTGGGCAGGCGAAACACAGATACGCAGTATTTT,CASSLGRRNTDTQYF
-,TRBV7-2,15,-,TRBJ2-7,TGTGCCAGCAGCTTAGGATGGACACCCTACAATGAGCAGTACTTC,CASSLGWTPYNEQYF
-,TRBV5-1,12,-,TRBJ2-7,TGCGCCAGCAGCCCGGGGTTGTTGGAGCAGTACTTC,CASSPGLLEQYF
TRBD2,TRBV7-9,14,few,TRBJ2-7,TGTGCCAGCAGTTTACCAGCGGGGGTCTACGAGCAGTACTTC,CASSLPAGVYEQYF
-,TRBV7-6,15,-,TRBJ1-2,TGTGCCAGCAGCTTCGGCGCACAGGGTGACTATGGCTACACCTTC,CASSFGAQGDYGYTF
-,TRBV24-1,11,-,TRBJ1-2,TGTGCCACCAGTGAACGACAGGGCTACACCTTC,CATSERQGYTF
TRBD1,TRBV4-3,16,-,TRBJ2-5,TGCGCCAGCAGCCCGGGACAGGGAGTAGGCCAAGAGACCCAGTACTTC,CASSPGQGVGQETQYF
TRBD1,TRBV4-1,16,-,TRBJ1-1,TGCGCCAGCAGCCTCTTGCCGGGACAGGGGAACATTGAAGCTTTCTTT,CASSLLPGQGNIEAFF
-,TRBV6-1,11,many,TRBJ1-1,TGTGCCAGCATAGGAGGGACTGAAGCTTTCTTT,CASIGGTEAFF
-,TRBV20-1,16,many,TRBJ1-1,TGCAGTGCTAGAGATCCGGGCAGAGGGCCGAACACTGAAGCTTTCTTT,CSARDPGRGPNTEAFF
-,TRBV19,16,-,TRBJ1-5,TGTGCCAGTACTGTAGCGGCCTTTAGGACTTCTCAGCCCCAGCATTTT,CASTVAAFRTSQPQHF
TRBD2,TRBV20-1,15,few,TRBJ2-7,TGCAGTGCTAGAGGTCTAAGTAGCGGGCCCTACGAGCAGTACTTC,CSARGLSSGPYEQYF
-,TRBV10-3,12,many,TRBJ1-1,TGTGCCATCAGGGAAGCGAACACTGAAGCTTTCTTT,CAIREANTEAFF
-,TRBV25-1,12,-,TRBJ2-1,TGTGCCAGCAGTGAGGCGGGGCGGCTCCCGTTCTTC,CASSEAGRLPFF
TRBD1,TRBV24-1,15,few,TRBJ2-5,TGTGCCAGCACCTCTCTAGGGACAGGGGTTGAGACCCAGTACTTC,CASTSLGTGVETQYF
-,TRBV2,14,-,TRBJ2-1,TGTGCCAGCAGTGAAAGGCTAGCCTACAATGAGCAGTTCTTC,CASSERLAYNEQFF
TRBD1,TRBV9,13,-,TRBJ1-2,TGTGCCAGCAGCGTCGAGAGGACAGGAGGCTACACCTTC,CASSVERTGGYTF
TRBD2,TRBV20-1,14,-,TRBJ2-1,TGCAGTGCTAGAGCCCCTAGCGGGAGTACTGAGCAGTTCTTC,CSARAPSGSTEQFF
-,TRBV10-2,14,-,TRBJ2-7,TGCGCCAGCAGCGAGCAGGGGACTAAGGACGAGCAGTACTTC,CASSEQGTKDEQYF
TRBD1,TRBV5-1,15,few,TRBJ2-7,TGTGCCAGCAGCTTAGGACAGGAATCTTCCTACGAGCAGTACTTC,CASSLGQESSYEQYF
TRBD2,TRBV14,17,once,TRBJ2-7,TGTGCCAGCAGCCAACTTACTAGCGGGAGGGGGTCCTACGAGCAGTACTTC,CASSQLTSGRGSYEQYF
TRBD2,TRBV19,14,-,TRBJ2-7,TGTGCCAGTAGTAGGGCTAGCGGGACCTACGAGCAGTACTTC,CASSRASGTYEQYF
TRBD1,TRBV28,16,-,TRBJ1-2,TGTGCCAGCAGTTTAGAAGTGGGACAGGATTCCTATGGCTACACCTTC,CASSLEVGQDSYGYTF
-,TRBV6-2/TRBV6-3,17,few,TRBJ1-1,TGTGCCAGCAGTTACCAGCAAATCGACAGAAGTAACACTGAAGCTTTCTTT,CASSYQQIDRSNTEAFF
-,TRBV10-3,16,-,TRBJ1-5,TGTGCCATCCGTGAAGCAGGGCCAAGGTTAGATCAGCCCCAGCATTTT,CAIREAGPRLDQPQHF
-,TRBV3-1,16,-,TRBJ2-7,TGTGCCAGCAGCCAAAGACGACAGGCTACACCCTACGAGCAGTACTTC,CASSQRRQATPYEQYF
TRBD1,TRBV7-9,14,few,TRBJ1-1,TGTGCCAGCATCAGGGCAGGGGGCCGCACTGAAGCTTTCTTT,CASIRAGGRTEAFF
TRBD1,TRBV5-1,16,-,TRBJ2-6,TGCGCCAGCAGCTTTGGGACAGGGACCGGGGCCAACGTCCTGACTTTC,CASSFGTGTGANVLTF
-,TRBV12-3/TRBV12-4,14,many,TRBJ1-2,TGTGCCAGCATCGGGACAACGAAACCCTATGGCTACACCTTC,CASIGTTKPYGYTF
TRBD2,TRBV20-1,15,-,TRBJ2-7,TGCAGTGCTCGGAGGAGGACTAGCTCAAACTACGAGCAGTACTTC,CSARRRTSSNYEQYF
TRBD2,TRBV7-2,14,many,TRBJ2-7,TGTGCCAGCAGCTTAGGTGTGACTAGCCCCGAGCAGTACTTC,CASSLGVTSPEQYF
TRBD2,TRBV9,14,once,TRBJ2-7,TGTGCCAGCAGCGCGGACTGGGGGGGGAATGAGCAGTACTTC,CASSADWGGNEQYF
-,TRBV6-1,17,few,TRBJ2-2,TGTGCCAGCAGGATACAGGGAAGAGCTCTAAGCACCGGGGAGCTGTTTTTT,CASRIQGRALSTGELFF
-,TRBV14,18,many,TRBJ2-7,TGTGCCAGCAGCCAAGATTTCGCAGGTCTCTTGGGTGCTCACGAGCAGTACTTC,CASSQDFAGLLGAHEQYF
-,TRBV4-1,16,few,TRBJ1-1,TGCGCCAGCAGCCACCCACTACAAAACATGAACACTGAAGCTTTCTTT,CASSHPLQNMNTEAFF
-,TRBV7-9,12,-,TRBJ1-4,TGTGCTCCGGCCCGGGAGGGTGAAAAACTGTTTTTT,CAPAREGEKLFF
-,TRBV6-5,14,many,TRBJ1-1,TGTGCCAGCAAGTTTAGGGGGGATAGGACTGAAGCTTTCTTT,CASKFRGDRTEAFF
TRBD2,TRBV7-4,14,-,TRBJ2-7,TGTGCCAGCAGCTTCCGGGCCGGGGGGGACGAGCAGTACTTC,CASSFRAGGDEQYF